The rows below give T cell receptor beta chains drawn from one sample of a study of Ad26.COV2.S vaccination and SARS-CoV-2 variants. TCRdb's table, derived via immunoSEQ multiplex PCR, lists solely in-frame clones and lacks some. This table holds some 340,000 clones, about 82% found once. The starting material was peripheral blood, obtained in a trial of Ad26.COV2.S vaccine versus placebo. These receptors came from a person aged 18-65 years who received the Ad26.COV2.S COVID-19 vaccine or a placebo. The CDR3 runs from the conserved cysteine through the conserved F or W. D genes are given only for firm matches. Size tells how often a clone was seen (once, few, many) or the class of an expanded clone, and some rows leave it out.

D: -; length: 14; size: -; V: TRBV11-3; J: TRBJ1-6; CDR3: CASSLGGTNSPLHF
D: TRBD2; length: 17; size: -; V: TRBV7-9; J: TRBJ2-5; CDR3: CASSLDRLAGGAETQYF
D: TRBD2; length: 15; size: -; V: TRBV19; J: TRBJ2-3; CDR3: CASSLTSVLTDTQYF
D: -; length: 12; size: -; V: TRBV20-1; J: TRBJ2-5; CDR3: CSASPVQETQYF
D: TRBD1; length: 15; size: -; V: TRBV19; J: TRBJ2-1; CDR3: CASSIEGQVYNEQFF
D: TRBD1; length: 15; size: -; V: TRBV5-1; J: TRBJ2-7; CDR3: CASSLAIGTDYEQYF
D: TRBD1; length: 13; size: -; V: TRBV11-1; J: TRBJ2-5; CDR3: CASSIRQGETQYF
D: -; length: 16; size: -; V: TRBV7-9; J: TRBJ2-2; CDR3: CASSLTPVGYTGELFF
D: -; length: 15; size: -; V: TRBV5-4; J: TRBJ2-1; CDR3: CASSLEGDSYNEQFF
D: -; length: 14; size: -; V: TRBV6-6; J: TRBJ2-3; CDR3: CASSYLRGADTQYF
D: -; length: 13; size: -; V: TRBV5-1; J: TRBJ1-1; CDR3: CASSQQQNTEAFF
D: TRBD1; length: 13; size: -; V: TRBV19; J: TRBJ1-6; CDR3: CASSMDRNSPLHF
D: TRBD1; length: 14; size: once; V: TRBV5-1; J: TRBJ2-7; CDR3: CASSSMTGPYEQYF
D: TRBD1; length: 16; size: -; V: TRBV5-1; J: TRBJ1-1; CDR3: CASSLGDRVVSTEAFF
D: TRBD1; length: 15; size: -; V: TRBV4-1; J: TRBJ1-2; CDR3: CASSHTRQGSDGYTF
D: -; length: 15; size: -; V: TRBV3-1/TRBV3-2; J: TRBJ2-7; CDR3: CASSQGSRASYEQYF
D: TRBD1; length: 15; size: once; V: TRBV7-2; J: TRBJ1-5; CDR3: CASSTTGGSNQPQHF
D: -; length: 15; size: -; V: TRBV10-3; J: TRBJ2-1; CDR3: CAISDRGGAYNEQFF
D: -; length: 15; size: -; V: TRBV5-6; J: TRBJ2-4; CDR3: CASSLWMVAKNIQYF
D: -; length: 13; size: -; V: TRBV7-3; J: TRBJ2-5; CDR3: CASSGGPRETQYF
D: TRBD1; length: 14; size: -; V: TRBV5-1; J: TRBJ2-5; CDR3: CASSPRTGGETQYF
D: TRBD1; length: 15; size: -; V: TRBV28; J: TRBJ2-2; CDR3: CASRTGAMDTGELFF
D: -; length: 15; size: -; V: TRBV7-2; J: TRBJ2-1; CDR3: CASSLQRLSYNEQFF
D: -; length: 15; size: -; V: TRBV4-2; J: TRBJ2-1; CDR3: CASSQEGRGWDEQFF
D: -; length: 13; size: -; V: TRBV5-4; J: TRBJ1-4; CDR3: CASSLQNNEKLFF
D: -; length: 11; size: few; V: TRBV5-4; J: TRBJ2-7; CDR3: CASSLGYEQYF
D: -; length: 14; size: -; V: TRBV4-2; J: TRBJ1-2; CDR3: CASSQVGQNYGYTF
D: -; length: 15; size: -; V: TRBV18; J: TRBJ2-3; CDR3: CASSPRTASTDTQYF
D: -; length: 15; size: -; V: TRBV7-3; J: TRBJ1-6; CDR3: CASSLSGGYGSPLHF
D: -; length: 13; size: -; V: TRBV28; J: TRBJ1-4; CDR3: CASSSSEGEKLFF
D: -; length: 13; size: -; V: TRBV19; J: TRBJ2-2; CDR3: CASSKRDTGELFF
D: -; length: 14; size: -; V: TRBV2; J: TRBJ2-1; CDR3: CASSEILAKDEQFF
D: -; length: 15; size: -; V: TRBV28; J: TRBJ2-3; CDR3: CASKILNPGQDTQYF
D: -; length: 14; size: few; V: TRBV19; J: TRBJ2-5; CDR3: CASSWAGRKETQYF
D: -; length: 14; size: -; V: TRBV11-3; J: TRBJ2-5; CDR3: CASSAPGQEETQYF
D: -; length: 16; size: -; V: TRBV5-1; J: TRBJ1-1; CDR3: CASSSLADDLNTEAFF
D: -; length: 14; size: -; V: TRBV3-1/TRBV3-2; J: TRBJ2-7; CDR3: CASSRWGSLYEQYF
D: TRBD2; length: 16; size: -; V: TRBV6-2/TRBV6-3; J: TRBJ2-2; CDR3: CASSRTSGGYTGELFF
D: -; length: 13; size: -; V: TRBV2; J: TRBJ1-1; CDR3: CASSLSGNTEAFF
D: -; length: 14; size: once; V: TRBV4-2; J: TRBJ2-2; CDR3: CASSQNFGGGELFF